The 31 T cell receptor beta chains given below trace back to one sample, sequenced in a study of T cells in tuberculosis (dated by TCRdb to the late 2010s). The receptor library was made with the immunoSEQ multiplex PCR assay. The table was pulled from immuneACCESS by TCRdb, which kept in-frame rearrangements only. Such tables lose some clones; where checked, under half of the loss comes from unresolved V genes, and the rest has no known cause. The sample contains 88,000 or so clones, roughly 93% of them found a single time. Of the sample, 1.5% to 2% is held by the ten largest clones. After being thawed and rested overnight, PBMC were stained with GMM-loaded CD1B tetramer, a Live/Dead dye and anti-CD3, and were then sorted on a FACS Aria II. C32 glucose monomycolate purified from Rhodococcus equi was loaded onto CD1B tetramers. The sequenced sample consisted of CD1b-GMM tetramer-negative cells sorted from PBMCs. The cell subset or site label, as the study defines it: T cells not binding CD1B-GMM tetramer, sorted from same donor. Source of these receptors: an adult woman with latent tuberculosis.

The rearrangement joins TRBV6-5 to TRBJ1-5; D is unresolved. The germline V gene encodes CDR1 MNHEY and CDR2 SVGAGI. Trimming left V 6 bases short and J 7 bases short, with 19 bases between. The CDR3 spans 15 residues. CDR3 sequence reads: CASSPSRGGLQPQHF. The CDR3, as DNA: TGTGCCAGCAGCCCCTCACGGGGTGGTCTCCAGCCCCAGCATTTT.

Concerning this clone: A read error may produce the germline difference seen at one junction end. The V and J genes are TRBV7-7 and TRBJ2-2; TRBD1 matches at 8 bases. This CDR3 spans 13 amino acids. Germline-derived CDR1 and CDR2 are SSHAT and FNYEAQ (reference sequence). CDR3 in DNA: TGTGCTAGCAGTACAGGGGGGACCGGGGAGCTGTTTTTT. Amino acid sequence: CASSTGGTGELFF.

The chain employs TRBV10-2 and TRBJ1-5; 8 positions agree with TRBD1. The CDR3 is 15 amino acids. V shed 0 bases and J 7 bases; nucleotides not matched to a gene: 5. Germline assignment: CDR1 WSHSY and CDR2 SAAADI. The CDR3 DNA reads TGCGCCAGCAGTGAGTCAGACAGGGGTTACCAGCCCCAGCATTTT. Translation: CASSESDRGYQPQHF.

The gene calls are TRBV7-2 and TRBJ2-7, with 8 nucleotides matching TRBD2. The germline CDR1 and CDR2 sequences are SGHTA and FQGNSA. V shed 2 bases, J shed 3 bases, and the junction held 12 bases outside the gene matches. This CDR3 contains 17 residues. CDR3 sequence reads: CASSLSGMAGGNYEQYV. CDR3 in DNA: TGTGCCAGCAGCTTATCAGGGATGGCGGGGGGAAACTACGAGCAGTACGTC.

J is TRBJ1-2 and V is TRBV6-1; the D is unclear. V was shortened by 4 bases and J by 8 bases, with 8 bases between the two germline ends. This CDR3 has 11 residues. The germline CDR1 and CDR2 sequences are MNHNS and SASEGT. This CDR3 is CASSVREGYTF. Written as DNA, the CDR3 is TGTGCCAGCAGTGTAAGGGAGGGCTACACCTTC.

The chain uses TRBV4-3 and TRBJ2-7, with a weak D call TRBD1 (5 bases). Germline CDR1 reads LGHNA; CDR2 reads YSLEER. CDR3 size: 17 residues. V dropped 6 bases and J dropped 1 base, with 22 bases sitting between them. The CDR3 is CASSSFLGQGPSYEQYV. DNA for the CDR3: TGCGCCAGCAGTTCGTTCCTGGGGCAGGGCCCATCCTACGAGCAGTACGTC.

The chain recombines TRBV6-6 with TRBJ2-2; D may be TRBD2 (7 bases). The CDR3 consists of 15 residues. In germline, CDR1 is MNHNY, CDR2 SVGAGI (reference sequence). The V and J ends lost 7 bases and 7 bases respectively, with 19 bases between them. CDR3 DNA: TGTGCCAGCATCAAAGGGGGGGGGCCGGTCGGGGAGCTGTTTTTT. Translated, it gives CASIKGGGPVGELFF.

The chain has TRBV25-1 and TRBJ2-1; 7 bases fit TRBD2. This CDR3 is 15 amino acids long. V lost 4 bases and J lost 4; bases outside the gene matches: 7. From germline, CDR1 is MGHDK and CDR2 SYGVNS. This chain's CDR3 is CASSAPGLQYNEQFF. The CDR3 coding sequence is TGTGCCAGCAGTGCCCCGGGACTACAATACAATGAGCAGTTCTTC.

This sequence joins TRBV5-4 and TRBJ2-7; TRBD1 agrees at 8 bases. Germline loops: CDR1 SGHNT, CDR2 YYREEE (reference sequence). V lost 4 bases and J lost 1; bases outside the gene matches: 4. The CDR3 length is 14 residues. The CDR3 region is CASSRQGLSYEQYF. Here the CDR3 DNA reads TGTGCCAGCAGCCGACAGGGGTTATCCTACGAGCAGTACTTC.

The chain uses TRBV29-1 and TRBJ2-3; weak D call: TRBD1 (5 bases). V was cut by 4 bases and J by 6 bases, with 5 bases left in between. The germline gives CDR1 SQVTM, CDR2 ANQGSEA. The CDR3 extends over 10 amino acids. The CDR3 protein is CSVGGDTQYF. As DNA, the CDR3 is TGCAGCGTTGGGGGCGATACGCAGTATTTT.

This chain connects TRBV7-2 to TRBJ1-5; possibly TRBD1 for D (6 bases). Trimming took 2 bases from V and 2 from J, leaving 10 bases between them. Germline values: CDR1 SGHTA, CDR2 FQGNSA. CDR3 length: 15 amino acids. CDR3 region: CASSLFSGGNQPQHF. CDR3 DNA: TGTGCCAGCAGCTTATTTTCAGGGGGCAATCAGCCCCAGCATTTT.

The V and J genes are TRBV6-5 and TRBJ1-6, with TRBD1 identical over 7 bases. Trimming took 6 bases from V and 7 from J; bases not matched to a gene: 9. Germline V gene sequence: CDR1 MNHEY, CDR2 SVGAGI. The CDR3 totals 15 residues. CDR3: CASSRGQAGNSPLHF. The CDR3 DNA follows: TGTGCCAGCAGCCGCGGACAGGCCGGGAATTCACCCCTCCACTTT.

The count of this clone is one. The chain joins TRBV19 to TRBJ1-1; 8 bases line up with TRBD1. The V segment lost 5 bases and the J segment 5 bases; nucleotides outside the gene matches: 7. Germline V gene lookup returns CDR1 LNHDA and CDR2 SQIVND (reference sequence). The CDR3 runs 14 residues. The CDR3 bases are TGTGCCAGTAGTCTCCGACAGGGGAGAACTGAAGCTTTCTTT. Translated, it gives CASSLRQGRTEAFF.

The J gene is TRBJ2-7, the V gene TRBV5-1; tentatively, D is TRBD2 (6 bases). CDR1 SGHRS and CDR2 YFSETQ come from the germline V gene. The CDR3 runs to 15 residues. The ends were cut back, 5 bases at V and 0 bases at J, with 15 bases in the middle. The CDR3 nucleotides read TGCGCCAGCAGTCCAGCCGGGACTCCCTCCTACGAGCAGTACTTC. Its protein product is CASSPAGTPSYEQYF.

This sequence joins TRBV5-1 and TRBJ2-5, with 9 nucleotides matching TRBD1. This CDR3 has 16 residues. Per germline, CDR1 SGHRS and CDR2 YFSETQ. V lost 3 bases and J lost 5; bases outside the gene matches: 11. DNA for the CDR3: TGCGCCAGCAGCTGGGGAGTGGGACAGGGTCAGGAGACCCAGTACTTC. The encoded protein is CASSWGVGQGQETQYF.

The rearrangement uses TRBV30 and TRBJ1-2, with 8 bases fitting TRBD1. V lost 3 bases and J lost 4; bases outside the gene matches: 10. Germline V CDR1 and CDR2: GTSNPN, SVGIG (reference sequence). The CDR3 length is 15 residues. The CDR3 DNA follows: TGTGCCTGGAGAACCGGACAGGGAGTTAGCTATGGCTACACCTTC. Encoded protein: CAWRTGQGVSYGYTF.

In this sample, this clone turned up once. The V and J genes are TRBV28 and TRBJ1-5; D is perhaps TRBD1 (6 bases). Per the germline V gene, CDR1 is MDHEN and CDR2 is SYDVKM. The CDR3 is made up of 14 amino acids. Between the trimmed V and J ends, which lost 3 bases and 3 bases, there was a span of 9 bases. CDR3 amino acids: CASSFQGFNQPQHF. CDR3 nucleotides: TGTGCCAGCAGTTTTCAGGGGTTCAATCAGCCCCAGCATTTT.

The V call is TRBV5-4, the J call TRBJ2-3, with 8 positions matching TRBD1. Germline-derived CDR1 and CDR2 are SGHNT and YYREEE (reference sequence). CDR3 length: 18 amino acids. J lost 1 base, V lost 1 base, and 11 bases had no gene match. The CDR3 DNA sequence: TGTGCCAGCAGCTTGTATTTCGGACAGGGTCAGGGCACAGATACGCAGTATTTT. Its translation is CASSLYFGQGQGTDTQYF.

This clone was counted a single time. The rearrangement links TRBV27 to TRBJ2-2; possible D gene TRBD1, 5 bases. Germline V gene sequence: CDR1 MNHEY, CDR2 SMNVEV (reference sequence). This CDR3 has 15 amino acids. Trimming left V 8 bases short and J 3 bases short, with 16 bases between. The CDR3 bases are TGTGCCAGCGCCTGGAGTAGGGGCTACACCGGGGAGCTGTTTTTT. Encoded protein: CASAWSRGYTGELFF.

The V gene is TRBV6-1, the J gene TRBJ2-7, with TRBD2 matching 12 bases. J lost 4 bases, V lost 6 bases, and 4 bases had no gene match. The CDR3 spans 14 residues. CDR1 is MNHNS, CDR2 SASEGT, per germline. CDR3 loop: CASSTSGGSYEQYF. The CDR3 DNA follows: TGTGCCAGCAGCACTAGCGGGGGGTCATACGAGCAGTACTTC.

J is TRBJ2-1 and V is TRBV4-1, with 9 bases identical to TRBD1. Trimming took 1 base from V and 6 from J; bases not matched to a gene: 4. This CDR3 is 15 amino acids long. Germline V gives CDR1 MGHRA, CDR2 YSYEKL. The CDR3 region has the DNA TGCGCCAGCAGCCAAGTACAGGGGGCGGGCAATGAGCAGTTCTTC. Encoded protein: CASSQVQGAGNEQFF.

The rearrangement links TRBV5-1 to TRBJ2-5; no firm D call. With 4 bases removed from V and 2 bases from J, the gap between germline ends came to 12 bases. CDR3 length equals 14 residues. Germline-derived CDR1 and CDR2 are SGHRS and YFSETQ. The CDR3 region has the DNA TGCGCCAGCAGCCCGTACACTATACAAGAGACCCAGTACTTC. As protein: CASSPYTIQETQYF.

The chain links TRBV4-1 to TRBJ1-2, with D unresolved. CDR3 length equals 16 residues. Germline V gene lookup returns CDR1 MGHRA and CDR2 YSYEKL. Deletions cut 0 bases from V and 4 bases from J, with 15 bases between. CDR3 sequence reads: CASSQEELRSFYGYTF. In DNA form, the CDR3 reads TGCGCCAGCAGCCAAGAAGAGTTACGTAGCTTCTATGGCTACACCTTC.

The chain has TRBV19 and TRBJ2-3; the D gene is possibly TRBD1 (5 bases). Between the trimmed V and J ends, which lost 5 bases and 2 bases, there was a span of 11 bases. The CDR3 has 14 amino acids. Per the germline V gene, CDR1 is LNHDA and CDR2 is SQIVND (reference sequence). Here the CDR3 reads CASSVRQPTDTQYF. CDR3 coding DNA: TGTGCCAGTAGTGTACGACAGCCCACAGATACGCAGTATTTT.

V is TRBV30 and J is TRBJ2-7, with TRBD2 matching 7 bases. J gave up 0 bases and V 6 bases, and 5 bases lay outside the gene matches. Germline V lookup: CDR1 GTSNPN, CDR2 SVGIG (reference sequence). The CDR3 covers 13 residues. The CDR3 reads CACGLVGSYEQYF. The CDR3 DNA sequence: TGTGCCTGCGGACTAGTCGGCTCCTACGAGCAGTACTTC.

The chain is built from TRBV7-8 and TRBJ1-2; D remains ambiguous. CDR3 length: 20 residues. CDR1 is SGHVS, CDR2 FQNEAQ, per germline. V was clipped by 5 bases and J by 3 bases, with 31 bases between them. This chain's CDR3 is CASSVPREADALRRYYGYTF. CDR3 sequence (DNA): TGTGCCAGCAGCGTCCCCCGGGAGGCAGACGCCCTCAGGAGATACTATGGCTACACCTTC. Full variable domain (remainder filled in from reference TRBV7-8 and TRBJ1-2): GAGVSQSPRYKVAKRGQDVALRCDPISGHVSLFWYQQALGQGPEFLTYFQNEAQLDKSGLPSDRFFAERPEGSVSTLKIQRTQQEDSAVYLCASSVPREADALRRYYGYTFGSGTRLTVV.

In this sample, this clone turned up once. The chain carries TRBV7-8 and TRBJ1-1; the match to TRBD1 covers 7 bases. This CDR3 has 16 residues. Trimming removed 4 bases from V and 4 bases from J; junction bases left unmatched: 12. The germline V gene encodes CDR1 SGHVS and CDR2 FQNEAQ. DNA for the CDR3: TGTGCCAGCAGCTATAGGCCAGGGGGAGGAGGCACTGAAGCTTTCTTT. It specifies CASSYRPGGGGTEAFF.

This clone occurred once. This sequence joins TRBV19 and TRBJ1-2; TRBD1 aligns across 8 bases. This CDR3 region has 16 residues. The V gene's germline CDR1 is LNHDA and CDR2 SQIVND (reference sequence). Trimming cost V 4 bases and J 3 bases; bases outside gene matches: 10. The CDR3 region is CASSTPRDRPHYGYTF. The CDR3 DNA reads TGTGCCAGTAGTACCCCCCGGGACAGGCCCCACTATGGCTACACCTTC.

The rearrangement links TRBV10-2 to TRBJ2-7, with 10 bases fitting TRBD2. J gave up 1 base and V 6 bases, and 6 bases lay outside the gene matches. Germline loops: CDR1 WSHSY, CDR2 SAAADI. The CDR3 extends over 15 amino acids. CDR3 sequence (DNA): TGCGCCAGCAGGATAAGCGGGGGGGCTTCCTACGAGCAGTACGTC. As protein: CASRISGGASYEQYV.

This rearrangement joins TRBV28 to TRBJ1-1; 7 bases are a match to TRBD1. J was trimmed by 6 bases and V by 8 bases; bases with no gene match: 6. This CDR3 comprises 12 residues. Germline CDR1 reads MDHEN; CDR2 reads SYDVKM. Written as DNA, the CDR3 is TGTGCCAGCGGCCTAGGGGGCCCTGAAGCTTTCTTT. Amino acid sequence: CASGLGGPEAFF.

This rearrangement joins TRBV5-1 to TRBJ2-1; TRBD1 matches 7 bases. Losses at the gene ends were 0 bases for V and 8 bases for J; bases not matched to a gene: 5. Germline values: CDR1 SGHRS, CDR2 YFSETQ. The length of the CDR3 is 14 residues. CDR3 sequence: CASSLAPTGHEQFF. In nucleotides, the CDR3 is TGCGCCAGCAGCTTGGCTCCGACAGGGCATGAGCAGTTCTTC.